Below, 24 T cell receptor beta chains from the same sample are listed, as sequenced in a study of OX40 agonist ivuxolimab in advanced cancers. This table comes from immunoSEQ multiplex PCR, and its TCRdb copy is limited to in-frame clones, with some not included. The table has fewer than 95,000 clones, 80% to 90% seen once; the top ten hold around 7%. The source material was CD4+ or CD8+ T cells sorted from blood, sampled in a trial of the OX40 agonist ivuxolimab. The receptors come from an adult with an advanced solid tumor such as melanoma, head and neck, liver or kidney cancer.

V and J are TRBV7-2 and TRBJ1-3; D uncertain. Trimming took 3 bases from V and 0 from J, leaving 9 bases between them. The length of the CDR3 is 15 residues. From germline, CDR1 is SGHTA and CDR2 FQGNSA. CDR3 loop: CASSFGEYSGNTIYF. In nucleotides, the CDR3 is TGTGCCAGCAGCTTTGGGGAGTACTCTGGAAACACCATATATTTT.

V usage is TRBV6-5 and J usage is TRBJ2-5, with D tentatively TRBD2 (6 bases). Germline V gene sequence: CDR1 MNHEY, CDR2 SVGAGI. This CDR3 is built from 13 residues. V lost 6 bases, J lost 3 bases, and 11 bases lay in between. CDR3 DNA: TGTGCCAGCAGAGGAGGGGCAGAAGAGACCCAGTACTTC. The encoded protein is CASRGGAEETQYF.

This chain uses TRBV7-8 with TRBJ1-2; maybe TRBD1 (5 bases). V lost 5 bases, J lost 2 bases, and 6 bases lay in between. CDR1 is SGHVS, CDR2 FQNEAQ, per germline. The CDR3 consists of 12 residues. The CDR3 sequence: CASSRDNYGYTF. CDR3 DNA sequence: TGTGCCAGCAGCCGGGACAACTATGGCTACACCTTC.

The chain uses TRBV5-5 and TRBJ2-7; D not certain. The length of the CDR3 is 16 residues. The ends were cut back, 0 bases at V and 9 bases at J, with 22 bases in the middle. The germline V gene has CDR1 SGHKS and CDR2 YYEKEE (reference sequence). As DNA, the CDR3 is TGTGCCAGCAGCTTGGAGTTTGTCCCTTCTCGGAGCGTGCAGTACTTC. Translating it yields CASSLEFVPSRSVQYF.

The chain couples TRBV7-8 to TRBJ2-1, with D possibly matching TRBD1 (8 bases). The CDR3 length is 16 residues. Germline assignment: CDR1 SGHVS and CDR2 FQNEAQ. The ends were cut back, 4 bases at V and 3 bases at J, with 16 bases in the middle. CDR3 in amino acids: CASSSTGEGLYNEQFF. Written as DNA, the CDR3 is TGTGCCAGCAGCTCGACAGGGGAGGGCCTCTACAATGAGCAGTTCTTC.

This clone appeared once. The chain couples TRBV6-1 to TRBJ2-7, with D perhaps TRBD1 (6 bases). The CDR3 consists of 14 residues. The V and J ends lost 0 bases and 6 bases respectively, with 12 bases between them. Germline V gene sequence: CDR1 MNHNS, CDR2 SASEGT. The CDR3 reads CASSEAFGGSEQYV. In DNA, the CDR3 is TGTGCCAGCAGTGAAGCGTTTGGGGGCTCCGAGCAGTACGTC.

V usage is TRBV9 and J usage is TRBJ2-7; TRBD2 is a possible D gene (5 bases). Per the germline V gene, CDR1 is SGDLS and CDR2 is YYNGEE. The CDR3 loop spans 14 amino acids. The V gene lost 3 bases and the J gene lost 0 bases, with 10 bases spanning the gap. Written as DNA, the CDR3 is TGTGCCAGCAGCGGTGGAGGTCCCTCCTACGAGCAGTACTTC. Translating it yields CASSGGGPSYEQYF.

The CDR3 DNA reads as TGTGCCAGCACCTCTGGGGGGGCCTCAGATACGCAGTATTTT. The encoded protein is CASTSGGASDTQYF. The gene calls are TRBV6-5 and TRBJ2-3, with D possibly TRBD2 on 7 matching bases. V was clipped by 7 bases and J by 4 bases, with 15 bases between them. The CDR3 covers 14 residues. Germline values: CDR1 MNHEY, CDR2 SVGAGI.

This clone was observed a handful of times. The rearrangement uses TRBV5-4 and TRBJ1-2; TRBD1 agrees at 8 bases. The V segment lost 4 bases and the J segment 8 bases; nucleotides outside the gene matches: 13. CDR1 SGHNT and CDR2 YYREEE come from the germline V gene (reference sequence). The CDR3 sequence is 15 residues long. The CDR3 DNA follows: TGTGCCAGCAGCCACAAAATGCGGACAGGGCGCGGCTACACCTTC. It is translated as CASSHKMRTGRGYTF. The variable domain in full, with the rest retrieved from reference TRBV5-4 and TRBJ1-2, is ETGVTQSPTHLIKTRGQQVTLRCSSQSGHNTVSWYQQALGQGPQFIFQYYREEENGRGNFPPRFSGLQFPNYSSELNVNALELDDSALYLCASSHKMRTGRGYTFGSGTRLTVV.

CDR3 bases: TGTGCCAGCAGCTTAGGTGAAAAACTGTTTTTT. It encodes CASSLGEKLFF. V gene TRBV5-6 combines with J gene TRBJ1-4; D not resolved. This CDR3 comprises 11 residues. V lost 2 bases to trimming and J lost 7 bases, with 3 bases between them. Germline V CDR1 and CDR2: SGHDT, YYEEEE.

The chain links TRBV6-5 to TRBJ2-3; D is tentatively TRBD1 or TRBD2 (5 bases each). Trimming shortened V by 6 bases and J by 2 bases, and 12 bases separated the two germline ends. Germline V CDR1 and CDR2: MNHEY, SVGAGI. The CDR3 has 14 residues. The CDR3 loop reads CASRWDLVTDTQYF. The CDR3 coding sequence is TGTGCCAGCAGGTGGGACCTCGTCACAGATACGCAGTATTTT.

In its sample, this clone was seen a few times. CDR3 protein: CASKTHEQYV. The CDR3 DNA is TGTGCCAGCAAGACCCACGAGCAGTACGTC. This chain connects TRBV6-5 to TRBJ2-7; unclear D gene. The CDR3 loop spans 10 amino acids. Germline assignment: CDR1 MNHEY and CDR2 SVGAGI. The V gene lost 7 bases and the J gene lost 5 bases, with 6 bases spanning the gap.

The table lists this clone with a few counts. This sequence joins TRBV19 and TRBJ1-3; the D is unclear. Trimming stripped 8 bases from V and 2 bases from J, with 10 bases between. The length of the CDR3 is 13 residues. Germline values: CDR1 LNHDA, CDR2 SQIVND (reference sequence). CDR3 loop: CASSRTAGNTIYF. CDR3 sequence (DNA): TGTGCCAGTTCCCGGACCGCTGGAAACACCATATATTTT.

The gene calls are TRBV27 and TRBJ2-3; 7 bases line up with TRBD2. The CDR3 consists of 16 residues. The J segment lost 2 bases and the V segment lost 3 bases, leaving 8 bases of the junction unmatched. Germline CDR1 MNHEY, CDR2 SMNVEV (reference sequence). Here the CDR3 DNA reads TGTGCCAGCAGTTTGGTCGGGGGGTCCTACACAGATACGCAGTATTTT. It translates to CASSLVGGSYTDTQYF.

The rearrangement joins TRBV2 to TRBJ2-2, with D tentatively TRBD1 (7 bases). Looked up from germline, CDR1 is SNHLY and CDR2 is FYNNEI. This CDR3 region has 17 residues. The V gene lost 6 bases and the J gene lost 0 bases, with 17 bases spanning the gap. DNA for the CDR3: TGTGCCAGCAGGACTTGGACAGGAGGGTCGAACACCGGGGAGCTGTTTTTT. Translated: CASRTWTGGSNTGELFF. The full variable domain, in which reference TRBV2 and TRBJ2-2 provide the parts outside the CDR3, is EPEVTQTPSHQVTQMGQEVILRCVPISNHLYFYWYRQILGQKVEFLVSFYNNEISEKSEIFDDQFSVERPDGSNFTLKIRSTKLEDSAMYFCASRTWTGGSNTGELFFGEGSRLTVL.

The V gene is TRBV25-1, the J gene TRBJ2-1; 9 bases agree with TRBD2. The CDR3 contains 15 residues. V dropped 2 bases and J dropped 7; count of bases not matched to a gene: 6. The germline CDR1 and CDR2 sequences are MGHDK and SYGVNS. The CDR3 bases are TGTGCCAGCAGTGAAGGGGGACTAGCAGAGAATGAGCAGTTCTTC. Encoded protein: CASSEGGLAENEQFF.

The count of this clone is one. The chain carries TRBV5-1 and TRBJ1-1; D is unresolved. From germline, CDR1 is SGHRS and CDR2 YFSETQ. Trimming took off 4 bases at V and 6 bases at J, with 16 bases between the two ends. The CDR3 runs to 14 residues. The CDR3 DNA sequence: TGCGCCAGCAGCACTGACACGGCATTACCTGAAGCTTTCTTT. This translates into CASSTDTALPEAFF.

The rearrangement joins TRBV7-9 to TRBJ2-5; the D is unclear. The V end was cut by 5 bases, the J end by 2 bases, with 3 bases between. This CDR3 region has 11 residues. Looked up from germline, CDR1 is SEHNR and CDR2 is FQNEAQ (reference sequence). The CDR3 DNA follows: TGTGCCAGCAGCCCACAAGAGACCCAGTACTTC. Protein: CASSPQETQYF. Variable domain in full (rest from reference TRBV7-9 and TRBJ2-5): DTGVSQNPRHKITKRGQNVTFRCDPISEHNRLYWYRQTLGQGPEFLTYFQNEAQLEKSRLLSDRFSAERPKGSFSTLEIQRTEQGDSAMYLCASSPQETQYFGPGTRLLVL.

The table lists this clone with a count of one. The chain couples TRBV6-4 to TRBJ2-5; the match to TRBD2 covers 7 bases. CDR1 and CDR2 from the germline V gene are MRHNA and SNTAGT. V lost 3 bases and J lost 1; bases outside the gene matches: 5. This CDR3 is 15 amino acids long. CDR3 amino acids: CASSEKSGAQETQYF. DNA of the CDR3: TGTGCCAGCAGTGAGAAGAGCGGGGCCCAAGAGACCCAGTACTTC.

CDR3 coding DNA: TGTGCCAGCTCCAACCAGGGACAGGGAGCACTCTCTGGGGCCAACGTCCTGACTTTC. It specifies CASSNQGQGALSGANVLTF. V and J are TRBV18 and TRBJ2-6, with 9 bases identical to TRBD1. Germline V gene lookup returns CDR1 KGHSH and CDR2 LQKENI. Losses at the gene ends were 6 bases for V and 0 bases for J; bases not matched to a gene: 12. The CDR3 is made up of 19 amino acids.

The chain joins TRBV29-1 to TRBJ2-7; 11 bases fit TRBD1. The CDR3 contains 16 residues. The germline gives CDR1 SQVTM, CDR2 ANQGSEA. Trimming cost V 4 bases and J 5 bases; bases outside gene matches: 13. The DNA for the CDR3 is TGCAGCGTTGTTCGGCCGAGCGGACAGGGGGCCGACGAGCAGTACTTC. It is translated as CSVVRPSGQGADEQYF.

The chain uses TRBV7-8 and TRBJ1-1; 7 nucleotides agree with TRBD1. Trimming took 5 bases from V and 11 from J; bases not matched to a gene: 8. The CDR3 consists of 12 residues. CDR1 and CDR2 (germline): SGHVS, FQNEAQ. CDR3 DNA: TGTGCCAGCAGCCCGCGACAGGGTGGGGCTTTCTTT. Its translation is CASSPRQGGAFF.

The chain combines TRBV6-1 with TRBJ2-3, with D perhaps TRBD2 (6 bases). This CDR3 is 14 amino acids long. Trimming removed 7 bases at V and 6 bases at J, with 17 bases between. CDR1 is MNHNS, CDR2 SASEGT, per germline. This CDR3 reads CASTAGSTRDTQYF. The CDR3, as DNA: TGTGCCAGCACCGCGGGGTCTACCCGGGATACGCAGTATTTT.

The V and J genes are TRBV9 and TRBJ2-1; D might be TRBD2 (6 bases). Germline-derived CDR1 and CDR2 are SGDLS and YYNGEE. This CDR3 comprises 16 residues. The V end lost 0 bases, the J end lost 2 bases, and 12 bases lay between the germline ends. CDR3 amino acids: CASSVGGTQAYNEQFF. CDR3 coding DNA: TGTGCCAGCAGCGTAGGTGGGACTCAAGCCTACAATGAGCAGTTCTTC. Based on the CDR3 plus reference TRBV9 and TRBJ2-1, the full variable domain is DSGVTQTPKHLITATGQRVTLRCSPRSGDLSVYWYQQSLDQGLQFLIQYYNGEERAKGNILERFSAQQFPDLHSELNLSSLELGDSALYFCASSVGGTQAYNEQFFGPGTRLTVL.